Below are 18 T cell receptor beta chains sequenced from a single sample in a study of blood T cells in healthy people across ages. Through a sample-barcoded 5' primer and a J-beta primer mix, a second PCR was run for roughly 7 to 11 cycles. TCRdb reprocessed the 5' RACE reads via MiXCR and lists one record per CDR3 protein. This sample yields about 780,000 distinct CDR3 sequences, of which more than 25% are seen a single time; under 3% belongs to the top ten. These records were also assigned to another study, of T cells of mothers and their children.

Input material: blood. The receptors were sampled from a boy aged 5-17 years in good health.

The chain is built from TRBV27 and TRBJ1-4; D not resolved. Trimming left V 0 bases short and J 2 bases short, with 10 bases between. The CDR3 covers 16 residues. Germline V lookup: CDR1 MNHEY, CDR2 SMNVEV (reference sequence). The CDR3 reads CASSLSNNPTNEKLFF. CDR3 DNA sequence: TGTGCCAGCAGTTTATCGAACAATCCCACTAATGAAAAACTGTTTTTT.

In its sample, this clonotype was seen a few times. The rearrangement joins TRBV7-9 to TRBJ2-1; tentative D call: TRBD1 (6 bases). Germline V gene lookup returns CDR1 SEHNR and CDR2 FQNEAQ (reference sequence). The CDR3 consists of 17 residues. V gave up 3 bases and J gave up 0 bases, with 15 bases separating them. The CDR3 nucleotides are TGTGCCAGCAGCTTGCGGTCGACAGGCAGCTCCTACAATGAGCAGTTCTTC. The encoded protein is CASSLRSTGSSYNEQFF.

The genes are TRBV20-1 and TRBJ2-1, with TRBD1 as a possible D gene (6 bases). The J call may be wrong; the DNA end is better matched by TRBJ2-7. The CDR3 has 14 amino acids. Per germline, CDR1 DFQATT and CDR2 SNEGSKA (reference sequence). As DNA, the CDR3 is TGCAGTGTGACAGGAGTCCTAGGGTCCTACGAGCAGTACTTC. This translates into CSVTGVLGSYEQYF.

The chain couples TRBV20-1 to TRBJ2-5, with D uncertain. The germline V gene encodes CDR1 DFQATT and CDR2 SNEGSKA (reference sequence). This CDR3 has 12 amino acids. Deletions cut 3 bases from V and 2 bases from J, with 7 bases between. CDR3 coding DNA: TGCAGTGCTAGGAGGCTTCAAGAGACCCAGTACTTC. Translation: CSARRLQETQYF.

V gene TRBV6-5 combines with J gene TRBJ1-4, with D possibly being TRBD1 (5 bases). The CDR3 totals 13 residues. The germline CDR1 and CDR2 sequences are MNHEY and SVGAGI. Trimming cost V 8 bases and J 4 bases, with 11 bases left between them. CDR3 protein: CASGGGFNEKLFF. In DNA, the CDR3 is TGTGCCAGCGGGGGGGGGTTTAATGAAAAACTGTTTTTT.

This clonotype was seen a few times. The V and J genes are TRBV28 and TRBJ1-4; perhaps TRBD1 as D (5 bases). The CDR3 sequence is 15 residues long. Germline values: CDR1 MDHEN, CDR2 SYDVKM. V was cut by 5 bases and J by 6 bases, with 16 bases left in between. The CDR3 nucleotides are TGTGCCAGCAGTCCCGTAGGCAGCAGGGATGAAAAACTGTTTTTT. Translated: CASSPVGSRDEKLFF.

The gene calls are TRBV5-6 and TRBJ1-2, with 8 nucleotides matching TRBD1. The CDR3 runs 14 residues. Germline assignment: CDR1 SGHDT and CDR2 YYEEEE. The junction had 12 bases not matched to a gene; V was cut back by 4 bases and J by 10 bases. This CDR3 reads CASSPRQGIFLYTF. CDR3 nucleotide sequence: TGTGCCAGCAGCCCGAGACAGGGGATATTTCTCTACACCTTC.

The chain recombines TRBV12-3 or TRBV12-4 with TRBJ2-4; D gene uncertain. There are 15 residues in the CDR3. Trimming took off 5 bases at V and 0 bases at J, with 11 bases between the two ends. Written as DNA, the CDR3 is TGTGCCAGCAGTCACCTGGTGTTAGCCAAAAACATTCAGTACTTC. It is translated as CASSHLVLAKNIQYF.

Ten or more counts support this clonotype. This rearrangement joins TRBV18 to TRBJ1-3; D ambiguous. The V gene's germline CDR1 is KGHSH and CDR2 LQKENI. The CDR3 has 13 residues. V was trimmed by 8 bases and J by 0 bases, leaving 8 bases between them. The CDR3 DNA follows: TGTGCCAGCAGCCCCGGCTCTGGAAACACCATATATTTT. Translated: CASSPGSGNTIYF.

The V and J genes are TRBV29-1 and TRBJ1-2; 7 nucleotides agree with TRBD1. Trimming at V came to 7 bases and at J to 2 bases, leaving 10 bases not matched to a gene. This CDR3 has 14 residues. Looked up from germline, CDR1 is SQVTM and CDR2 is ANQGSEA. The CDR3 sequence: CSAGAQGENYGYTF. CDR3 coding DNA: TGCAGCGCCGGGGCCCAGGGGGAAAACTATGGCTACACCTTC.

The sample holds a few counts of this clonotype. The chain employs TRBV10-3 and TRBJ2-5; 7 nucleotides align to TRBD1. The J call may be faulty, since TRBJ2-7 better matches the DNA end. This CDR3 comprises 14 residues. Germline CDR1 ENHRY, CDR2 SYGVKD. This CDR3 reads CAIRTGTLSYEQYF. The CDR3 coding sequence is TGTGCCATCAGGACAGGGACATTATCCTACGAGCAGTACTTC.

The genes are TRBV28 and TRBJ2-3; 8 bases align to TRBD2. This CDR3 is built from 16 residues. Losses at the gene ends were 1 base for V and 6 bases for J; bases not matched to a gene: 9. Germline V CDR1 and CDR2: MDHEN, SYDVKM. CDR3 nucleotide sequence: TGTGCCAGCAGTTTATCCGGGGGGGCATTACGGGATACGCAGTATTTT. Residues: CASSLSGGALRDTQYF.

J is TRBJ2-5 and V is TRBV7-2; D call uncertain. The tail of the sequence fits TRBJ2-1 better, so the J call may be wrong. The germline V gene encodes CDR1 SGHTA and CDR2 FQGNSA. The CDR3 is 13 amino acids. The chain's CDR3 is CASSFRFYNEQFF. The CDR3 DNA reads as TGTGCCAGCAGTTTTAGGTTCTACAATGAGCAGTTCTTC.

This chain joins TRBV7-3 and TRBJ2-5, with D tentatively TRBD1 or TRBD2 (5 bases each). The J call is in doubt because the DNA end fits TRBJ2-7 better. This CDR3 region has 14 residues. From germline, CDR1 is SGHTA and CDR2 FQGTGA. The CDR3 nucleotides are TGTGCCACCTTATCCGGGACGGACCTCTACGAGCAGTACTTC. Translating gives CATLSGTDLYEQYF.

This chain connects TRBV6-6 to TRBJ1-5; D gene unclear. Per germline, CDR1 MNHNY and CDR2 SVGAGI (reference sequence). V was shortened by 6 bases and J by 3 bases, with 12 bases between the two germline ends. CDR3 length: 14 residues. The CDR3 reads CASRDGSVNQPQHF. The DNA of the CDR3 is TGTGCCAGCAGAGACGGGTCAGTCAATCAGCCCCAGCATTTT.

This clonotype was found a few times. This CDR3 reads CASTWTGGNEQFF. CDR3 in DNA: TGTGCCAGCACCTGGACAGGGGGCAATGAGCAGTTCTTC. The chain is built from TRBV6-1 and TRBJ2-5, with 10 bases lining up with TRBD1. TRBJ2-1 explains the end of the DNA better; the J call may be wrong. Germline V gene data show CDR1 as MNHNS and CDR2 as SASEGT. This CDR3 region has 13 residues.

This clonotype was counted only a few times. The CDR3 nucleotides are TGTGCCAGCAGCCTAAATTACCGGGCCCAAGACCGCTACGAGCAGTACTTC. Its protein product is CASSLNYRAQDRYEQYF. V gene TRBV5-5 combines with J gene TRBJ2-5; D ambiguous. The DNA end lines up better with TRBJ2-7; the J call may be wrong. The CDR3 is 17 residues long. Germline V gene lookup returns CDR1 SGHKS and CDR2 YYEKEE (reference sequence).

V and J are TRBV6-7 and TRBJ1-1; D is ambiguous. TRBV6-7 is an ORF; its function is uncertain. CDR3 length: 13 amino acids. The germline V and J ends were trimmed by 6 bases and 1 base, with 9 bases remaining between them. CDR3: CASRARRNTEAFF. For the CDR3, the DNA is TGTGCCAGCAGAGCCAGGCGGAACACTGAAGCTTTCTTT.